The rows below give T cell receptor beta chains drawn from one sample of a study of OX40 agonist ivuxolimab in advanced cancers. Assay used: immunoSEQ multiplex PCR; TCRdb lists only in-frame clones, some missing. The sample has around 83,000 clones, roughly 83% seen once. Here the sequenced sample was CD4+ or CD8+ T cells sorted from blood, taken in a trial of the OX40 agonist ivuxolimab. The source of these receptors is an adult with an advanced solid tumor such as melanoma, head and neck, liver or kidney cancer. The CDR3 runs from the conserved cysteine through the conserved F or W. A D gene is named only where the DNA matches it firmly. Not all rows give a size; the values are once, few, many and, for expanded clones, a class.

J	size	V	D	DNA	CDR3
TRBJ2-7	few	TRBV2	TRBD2	TGTGCCAGCAGTGAATACACTAGCGACGAGCAGTACTTC	CASSEYTSDEQYF
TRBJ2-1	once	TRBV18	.	TGTGCCAGCTCACAAGGACGGGGGACCTACAATGAGCAGTTCTTC	CASSQGRGTYNEQFF
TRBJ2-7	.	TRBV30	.	TGTGCCTGGAGTCGACATAAAAATGGGTTCTACGAGCAGTACTTC	CAWSRHKNGFYEQYF
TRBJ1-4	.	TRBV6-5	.	TGTGCCAGCAGTGCCCAGGGGATCCCCCGTGAAAAACTGTTTTTT	CASSAQGIPREKLFF
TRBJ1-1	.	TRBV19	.	TGTGCCAGTAGCTGGGGAGAACATGGGACTGAAGCTTTCTTT	CASSWGEHGTEAFF
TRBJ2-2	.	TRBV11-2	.	TGTGCCAGCAGCTTAGATCGGGGTAGAACCACCGGGGAGCTGTTTTTT	CASSLDRGRTTGELFF
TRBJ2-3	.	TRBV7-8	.	TGTGCCAGCAGCCCAGGGGGGTATGGCACAGATACGCAGTATTTT	CASSPGGYGTDTQYF
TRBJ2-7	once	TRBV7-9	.	TGTGCCAGCAGCTTAGTAAACAGCCCCTACGAGCAGTACTTC	CASSLVNSPYEQYF
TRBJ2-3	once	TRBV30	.	TGTGCCTGGAGCGGGGGGCAGCCACACTCTAGCACAGATACGCAGTATTTT	CAWSGGQPHSSTDTQYF
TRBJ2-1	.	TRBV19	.	TGTGCCAGTAGTGCGCCGGGAATGGGCAATGAGCAGTTCTTC	CASSAPGMGNEQFF
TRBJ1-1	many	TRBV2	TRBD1	TGTGCCAGCAGCGTAGACAGGGCTGAAGCTTTCTTT	CASSVDRAEAFF
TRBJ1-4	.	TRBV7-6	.	TGTGCCAGCAGCCTCCGACAGGAGGATGAAAAACTGTTTTTT	CASSLRQEDEKLFF
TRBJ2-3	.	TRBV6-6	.	TGTGCCAGCAGCTACGGACCGGATACGCAGTATTTT	CASSYGPDTQYF
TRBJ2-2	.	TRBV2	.	TGTGCCAGCAGGCCGTACACCGGGGAGCTGTTTTTT	CASRPYTGELFF
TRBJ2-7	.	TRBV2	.	TGTGCCAGCAGCCCCCAAGGTGGGGAAGAGTACTTC	CASSPQGGEEYF
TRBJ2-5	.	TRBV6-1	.	TGTGCCAGCAGTGAAATAGGAGGTAGGGAGACCCAGTACTTC	CASSEIGGRETQYF
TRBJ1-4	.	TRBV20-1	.	TGCAGTGCGCTAAGGGGAGAAAAACTGTTTTTT	CSALRGEKLFF
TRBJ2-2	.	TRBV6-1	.	TGTGCCAGCAAAACAGGGTTGACCGGGGAGCTGTTTTTT	CASKTGLTGELFF
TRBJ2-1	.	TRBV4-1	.	TGCGCCAGCAGCCAAGGGTGGGGAGGCAATGAGCAGTTCTTC	CASSQGWGGNEQFF
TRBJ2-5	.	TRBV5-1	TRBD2	TGCGCCAGCAGTCGGACTAGCGGGAGGCCCCATAAAGAGACCCAGTACTTC	CASSRTSGRPHKETQYF
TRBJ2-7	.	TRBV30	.	TGTGCCTCCGAGACTTGGTACGAGCAGTACTTC	CASETWYEQYF
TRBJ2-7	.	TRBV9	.	TGTGCCAGCAGCTCGACTGGGGCCTACGAGCAGTACTTC	CASSSTGAYEQYF
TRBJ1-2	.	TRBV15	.	TGTGCCACCAGCAGACAAGGACAGCTTAACTATGGCTACACCTTC	CATSRQGQLNYGYTF
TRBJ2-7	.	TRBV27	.	TGTGCCAGCAGTTTCGGCAGTCTCTTAGGCGAGCAGTACTTC	CASSFGSLLGEQYF
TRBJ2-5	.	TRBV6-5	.	TGTGCCAGCAGTTACTCGAGCCCGGAGACCCAGTACTTC	CASSYSSPETQYF
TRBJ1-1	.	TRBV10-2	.	TGCGCCAGCAGTGCCAAGGCGGTAGTCACTGAAGCTTTCTTT	CASSAKAVVTEAFF
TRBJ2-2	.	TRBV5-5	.	TGTGCCAGCAGCTTGGCCGGGGGCACCGGGGAGCTGTTTTTT	CASSLAGGTGELFF
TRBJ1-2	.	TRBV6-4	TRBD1	TGTGCCAGCAGTGATTCGCCCGGGACAGCCGATGGCTACACCTTC	CASSDSPGTADGYTF
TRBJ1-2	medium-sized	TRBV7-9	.	TGTGCCAGCAGCTCGTTCGGGGGTGGCTACACCTTC	CASSSFGGGYTF
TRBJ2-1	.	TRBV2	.	TGTGCCAGCAGCCGGGACGGAATGTCCTACAATGAGCAGTTCTTC	CASSRDGMSYNEQFF
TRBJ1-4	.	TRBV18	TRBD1	TGTGCCAGCTCACCTGGGACAGGGGGTGGCGAAAAACTGTTTTTT	CASSPGTGGGEKLFF
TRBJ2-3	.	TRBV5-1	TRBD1	TGCGCCAGCAGCAACACAGGGGGCCCAGATACGCAGTATTTT	CASSNTGGPDTQYF
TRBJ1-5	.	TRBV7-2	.	TGTGCCAGCAGCTTAGCAAAGGCAGGGAATCAGCCCCAGCATTTT	CASSLAKAGNQPQHF
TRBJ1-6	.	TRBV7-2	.	TGTGCCAGCAGCTTTCTGCCAGGGGAACGGAATTCACCCCTCCACTTT	CASSFLPGERNSPLHF
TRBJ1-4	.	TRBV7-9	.	TGTGCCAGCAGCTTAGGGGCACTTACTAATGAAAAACTGTTTTTT	CASSLGALTNEKLFF
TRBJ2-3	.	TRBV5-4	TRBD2	TGTGCCAGCAGCTTGGGTACGGGGGGGCCGGCTGATACGCAGTATTTT	CASSLGTGGPADTQYF
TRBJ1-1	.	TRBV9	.	TGTGCCAGCAGCGTAGATAAGAATACTGAAGCTTTCTTT	CASSVDKNTEAFF
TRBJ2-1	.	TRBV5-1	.	TGCGCCAGCAGCTTAAACGACCGCATAAACAATGAGCAGTTCTTC	CASSLNDRINNEQFF
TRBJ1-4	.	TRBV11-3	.	TGTGCCAGCAGCTTAAAACGACGGCTTAATGAAAAACTGTTTTTT	CASSLKRRLNEKLFF
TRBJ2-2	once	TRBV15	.	TGTGCCACCAGTGGGGCGAACACCGGGGAGCTGTTTTTT	CATSGANTGELFF
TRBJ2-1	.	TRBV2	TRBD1	TGTGCCAGCAGTAACGGACAGGGTGGGGTAAATGAGCAGTTCTTC	CASSNGQGGVNEQFF
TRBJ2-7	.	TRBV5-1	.	TGCGCCAGCAGCTTGGTTCCAGGGCAGGACGAGCAGTACTTC	CASSLVPGQDEQYF
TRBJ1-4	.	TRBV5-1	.	TGCGCCAGCAGCACCGGACAGTATAATGAAAAACTGTTTTTT	CASSTGQYNEKLFF
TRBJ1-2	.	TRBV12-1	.	TGTGCCAGCAGCTTCAGGGTACTCAAAGACCGTGGCTACACCTTC	CASSFRVLKDRGYTF
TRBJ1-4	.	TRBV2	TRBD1	TGTGCCAGCAGTGAAGGGACAGGCTTTAATGAAAAACTGTTTTTT	CASSEGTGFNEKLFF
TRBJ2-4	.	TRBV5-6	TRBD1	TGTGCCAGCAGCTACACAGGGGCAGGAAACATTCAGTACTTC	CASSYTGAGNIQYF